This T cell receptor (beta chain) was captured in a study of T cell responses to AZD1222 COVID-19 vaccine. Broader study findings: At 160-218 and 743-854, vaccine-associated CD4 TCRs were dominant, and they spanned spike. Recipients of two AZD1222 doses showed rising Spike-specific TCR breadth and depth. Only a handful of AZD1222 recipients, several in all, had baseline seropositivity.

Here immunoSEQ multiplex PCR was the method, and the copy in TCRdb shows in-frame clones only, minus some. The sample has 150,000 to 200,000 clones, around nine tenths seen once. The germline CDR1 and CDR2 sequences are SGDLS and YYNGEE. The CDR3 is 12 residues long. V was trimmed by 3 bases and J by 4 bases, leaving 7 bases between them. About this clone: Its antigen is unknown.

The chain couples TRBV9 to TRBJ2-5; D is unresolved. The sequenced sample was peripheral blood, obtained on day 0 of AZD1222 vaccination. This sequence was found in an adult in good health. The CDR3 bases are TGTGCCAGCAGCGGAACCCGAGAGACCCAGTACTTC. Translated: CASSGTRETQYF. The whole variable domain, filled in from reference TRBV9 and TRBJ2-5, reads DSGVTQTPKHLITATGQRVTLRCSPRSGDLSVYWYQQSLDQGLQFLIQYYNGEERAKGNILERFSAQQFPDLHSELNLSSLELGDSALYFCASSGTRETQYFGPGTRLLVL.